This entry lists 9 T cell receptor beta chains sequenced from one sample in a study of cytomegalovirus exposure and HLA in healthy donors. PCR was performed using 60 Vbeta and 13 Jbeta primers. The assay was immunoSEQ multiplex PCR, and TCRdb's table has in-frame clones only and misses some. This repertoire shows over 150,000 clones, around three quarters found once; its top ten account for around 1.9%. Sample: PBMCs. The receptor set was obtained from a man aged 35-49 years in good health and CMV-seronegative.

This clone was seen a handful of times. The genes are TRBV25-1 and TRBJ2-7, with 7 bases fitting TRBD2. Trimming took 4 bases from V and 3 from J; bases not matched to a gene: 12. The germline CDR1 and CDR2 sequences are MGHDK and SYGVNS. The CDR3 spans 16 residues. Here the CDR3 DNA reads TGTGCCAGCAGTGTCGGCGATCGGACTAGAGGCTACGAGCAGTACTTC. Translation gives CASSVGDRTRGYEQYF.

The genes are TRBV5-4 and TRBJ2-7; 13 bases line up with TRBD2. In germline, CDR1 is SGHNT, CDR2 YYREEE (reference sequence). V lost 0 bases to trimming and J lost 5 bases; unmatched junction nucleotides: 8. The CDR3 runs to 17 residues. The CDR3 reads CASSLARRTSGRDEQYF. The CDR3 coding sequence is TGTGCCAGCAGCTTGGCCCGGAGGACTAGCGGGAGAGACGAGCAGTACTTC. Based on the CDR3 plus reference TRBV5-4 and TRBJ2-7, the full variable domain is ETGVTQSPTHLIKTRGQQVTLRCSSQSGHNTVSWYQQALGQGPQFIFQYYREEENGRGNFPPRFSGLQFPNYSSELNVNALELDDSALYLCASSLARRTSGRDEQYFGPGTRLTVT.

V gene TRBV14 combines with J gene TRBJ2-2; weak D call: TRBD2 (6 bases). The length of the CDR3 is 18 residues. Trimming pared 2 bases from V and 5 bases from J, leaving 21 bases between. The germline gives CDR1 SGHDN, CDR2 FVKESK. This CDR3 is CASSQHRVTGVDTGELFF. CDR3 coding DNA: TGTGCCAGCAGCCAACACCGGGTTACGGGGGTGGATACCGGGGAGCTGTTTTTT.

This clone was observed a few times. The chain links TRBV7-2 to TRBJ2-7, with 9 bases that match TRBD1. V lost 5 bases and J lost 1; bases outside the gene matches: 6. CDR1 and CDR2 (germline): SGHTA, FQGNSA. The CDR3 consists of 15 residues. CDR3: CASSHRGPPSYEQYF. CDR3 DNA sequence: TGTGCCAGCAGCCACAGGGGGCCCCCTTCCTACGAGCAGTACTTC. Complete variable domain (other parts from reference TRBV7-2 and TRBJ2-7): GAGVSQSPSNKVTEKGKDVELRCDPISGHTALYWYRQSLGQGLEFLIYFQGNSAPDKSGLPSDRFSAERTGGSVSTLTIQRTQQEDSAVYLCASSHRGPPSYEQYFGPGTRLTVT.

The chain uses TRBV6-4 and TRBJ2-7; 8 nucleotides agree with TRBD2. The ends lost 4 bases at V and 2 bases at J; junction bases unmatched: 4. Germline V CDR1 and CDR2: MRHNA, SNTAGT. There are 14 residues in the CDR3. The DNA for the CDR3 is TGTGCCAGCAGTGTCCGAGCGGGAGCCTACGAGCAGTACTTC. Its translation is CASSVRAGAYEQYF.

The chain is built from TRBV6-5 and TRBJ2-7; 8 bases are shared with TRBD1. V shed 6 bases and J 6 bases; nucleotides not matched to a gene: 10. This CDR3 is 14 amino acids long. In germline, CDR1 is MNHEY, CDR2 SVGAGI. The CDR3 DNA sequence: TGTGCCAGCAGGGGGCGCAGACAGGGGCCCGAGCAGTACTTC. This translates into CASRGRRQGPEQYF.

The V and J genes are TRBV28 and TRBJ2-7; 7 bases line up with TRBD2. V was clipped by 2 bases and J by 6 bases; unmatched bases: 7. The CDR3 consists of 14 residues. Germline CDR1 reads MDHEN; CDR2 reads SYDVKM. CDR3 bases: TGTGCCAGCAGTTTAGTGGGAGGGCCTCCCGAGCAGTACTTC. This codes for CASSLVGGPPEQYF.

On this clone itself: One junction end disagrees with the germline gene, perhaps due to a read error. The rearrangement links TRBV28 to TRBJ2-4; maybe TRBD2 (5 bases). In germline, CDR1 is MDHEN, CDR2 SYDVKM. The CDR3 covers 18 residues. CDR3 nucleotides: TGTGCCAGCAGTTTAACTTTCCGACGACTCCTAGCCAAAAACAGTCAGTACTTC. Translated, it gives CASSLTFRRLLAKNSQYF.

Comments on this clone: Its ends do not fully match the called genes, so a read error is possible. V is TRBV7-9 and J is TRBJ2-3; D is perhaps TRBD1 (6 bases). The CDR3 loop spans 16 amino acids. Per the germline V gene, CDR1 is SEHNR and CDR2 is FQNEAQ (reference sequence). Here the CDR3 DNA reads TGTTCCAGCAGCTTAGAGGCAGGGGTGGTCACAGATACGCAGTATTTT. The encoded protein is CSSSLEAGVVTDTQYF.